Described below is a single TCR beta chain sequence and its context. CDR1 and CDR2 (germline): SGHTA, FQGNSA. CDR3 length: 15 residues. V was clipped by 4 bases and J by 2 bases; unmatched bases: 2. TCRdb analysed the RT-PCR reads with MiXCR anew, one entry per CDR3 protein. The data contain some 540,000 distinct CDR3 sequences, roughly a quarter of them singletons. These data come from a study of response to subunit inactivated influenza vaccine. These sequences were also reported in another study, on T cells expressing NK-cell markers. From that report: It was by 5'RACE template switching with UMIs that TCR beta cDNA was made.

The rearrangement links TRBV7-2 to TRBJ2-6, with 7 bases fitting TRBD1. The sequencing used CD4+ T cells sorted from PBMCs, collected about 11 days after vaccination. This sequence originates from a man in his forties or fifties who received an inactivated influenza vaccine. This CDR3 reads CASSYTGAGANVLTF. The CDR3 DNA reads TGTGCCAGCAGCTATACAGGGGCTGGGGCCAACGTCCTGACTTTC.